This T cell receptor beta chain was profiled in a study of T cell responses to AZD1222 COVID-19 vaccine. General study findings and limits: Among vaccine-associated CD4 TCRs, coverage spanned spike, with dominance at 160-218 and 743-854. Two doses of AZD1222 preceded a rise in Spike-specific TCR breadth and depth.

Germline CDR1 MGHDK, CDR2 SYGVNS. The CDR3 loop spans 16 amino acids. Trimming left V 0 bases short and J 7 bases short, with 15 bases between. In the case of this clone: Its specificity is not known. This sample also contains other DNA sequences that code for the same CDR3.

The data were produced by immunoSEQ multiplex PCR, yet TCRdb's version contains in-frame clones alone and is incomplete. This sample carries over 100,000 clones, around 86% of them seen once, and the ten largest clones take around 24%. The origin of this receptor is an adult in good health. The rearrangement joins TRBV25-1 to TRBJ1-4; maybe TRBD1 (5 bases). The specimen was peripheral blood, collected on day 0 of AZD1222 vaccination. The CDR3: CASSEYGSRVSEKLFF. CDR3 nucleotides: TGTGCCAGCAGTGAATATGGTTCCAGGGTTTCTGAAAAACTGTTTTTT.